The source of this T cell receptor beta chain is a study of blood T cell repertoires in COVID-19. Study information: PBMCs, B-cell-depleted T cells, or T cells were the source of the cDNA or gDNA that made up the material.

The CDR3 is made up of 15 amino acids. Germline loops: CDR1 MNHEY, CDR2 SVGAGI. V dropped 9 bases and J dropped 8 bases, with 20 bases sitting between them. Original processing notes: Estimated nucleated cell counts came from reference gene primer amplification. Sequencing used immunoSEQ multiplex PCR; TCRdb keeps in-frame clones, though not all of them. V, J and clone size derive from that table, while D and trimming were established from the DNA sequence. The sample has approximately 150,000 clones; about nine tenths are singletons. What was sequenced was peripheral blood. The chain combines TRBV6-5 with TRBJ1-6; a possible D gene is TRBD1 (5 bases). This receptor was obtained from a man in his forties or fifties who had recovered from COVID-19. Here the CDR3 reads CARTLKGTGHSPLHF. CDR3 DNA sequence: TGTGCCAGAACCTTAAAAGGAACAGGACATTCACCCCTCCACTTT.